The 12 T cell receptor beta chains below were found in one sample sequenced in a study of T cell responses to AZD1222 COVID-19 vaccine (TCRdb year 2021). Library generation was performed with the immunoSEQ multiplex PCR assay. The clones in this table, taken by TCRdb from immuneACCESS, are in-frame only. Not every clone is retained; where verified, under half of the shortfall comes from an unresolved V gene, and the cause of the rest is unknown. The sample table records fewer than 120,000 clones; nearly 90% of these occur just once. The ten largest make up around 3% of the sample. The time point label on this specimen signifies: baseline before first vaccination. The starting material was peripheral blood, obtained on day 0 of AZD1222 vaccination. All receptors come from an adult in good health.

This clone was observed a single time. The rearrangement uses TRBV23-1 and TRBJ1-4, with D perhaps TRBD1 (5 bases). TRBV23-1 is an ORF, with its function uncertain. V lost 3 bases, J lost 0 bases, and 17 bases lay in between. The CDR3 spans 18 residues. For the CDR3, the DNA is TGCGCCAGCAGTCATCAACAGACAGAATTTACAACTAATGAAAAACTGTTTTTT. Translated, it gives CASSHQQTEFTTNEKLFF.

The V call is TRBV28, the J call TRBJ2-7; 7 bases are a match to TRBD2. CDR3 length: 12 residues. Germline loops: CDR1 MDHEN, CDR2 SYDVKM. V dropped 9 bases and J dropped 6; count of bases not matched to a gene: 8. The CDR3 region is CASSGEGIEQYF. The CDR3 nucleotides read TGTGCCAGTTCCGGGGAGGGAATCGAGCAGTACTTC.

The J gene is TRBJ2-1, the V gene TRBV4-2; D is uncertain. Germline V gene sequence: CDR1 LGHNA, CDR2 YNFKEQ. With 4 bases removed from V and 4 bases from J, the gap between germline ends came to 11 bases. CDR3 length equals 14 residues. The CDR3 bases are TGTGCCAGCAGCCGGAGTATAGAGTACAATGAGCAGTTCTTC. This sequence encodes CASSRSIEYNEQFF.

As to this clone: Germline is not matched at one junction end, which may reflect a read error. The CDR3 is CASSDSTASNQPQHF. The CDR3 DNA reads TGTGCCAGCAGTGACTCGACAGCTAGCAATCAGCCCCAGCATTTT. The genes are TRBV6-5 and TRBJ1-5; the D gene is possibly TRBD1 (5 bases). This CDR3 is built from 15 residues. CDR1 and CDR2 (germline): MNHEY, SVGAGI.

Note on this clone: The sample holds other DNA sequences that translate to the same CDR3. This chain uses TRBV20-1 with TRBJ2-5; D call uncertain. Per germline, CDR1 DFQATT and CDR2 SNEGSKA (reference sequence). V lost 3 bases, J lost 5 bases, and 4 bases lay in between. The CDR3 sequence is 10 residues long. CDR3 coding DNA: TGCAGTGCTAGTAAGGAGACCCAGTACTTC. Protein: CSASKETQYF.

This clone was detected only a few times. The V gene is TRBV7-8, the J gene TRBJ1-5, with TRBD1 matching 7 bases. The trim removed 5 bases at V and 0 bases at J, leaving 7 bases unmatched. Germline loops: CDR1 SGHVS, CDR2 FQNEAQ. CDR3 length equals 16 residues. CDR3 coding DNA: TGTGCCAGCAGCCCAAGGACAGGTTATAGCAATCAGCCCCAGCATTTT. It codes for CASSPRTGYSNQPQHF.

A single count supports this clone. The chain joins TRBV27 to TRBJ1-1; the match to TRBD1 covers 7 bases. This CDR3 has 14 amino acids. The ends lost 3 bases at V and 5 bases at J; junction bases unmatched: 6. Per the germline V gene, CDR1 is MNHEY and CDR2 is SMNVEV (reference sequence). CDR3 protein: CASSFQGERTEAFF. The CDR3 DNA follows: TGTGCCAGCAGTTTCCAGGGGGAACGGACTGAAGCTTTCTTT.

The gene calls are TRBV14 and TRBJ1-4; no reliable D call. V was clipped by 1 base and J by 4 bases, with 10 bases between them. This CDR3 is 15 amino acids long. Germline V lookup: CDR1 SGHDN, CDR2 FVKESK. CDR3 amino acids: CASSQGPTLNEKLFF. The DNA of the CDR3 is TGTGCCAGCAGCCAAGGCCCAACCCTTAATGAAAAACTGTTTTTT.

The count of this clone is one. Other DNA sequences from this sample encode an identical CDR3 as well. This chain links TRBV7-9 with TRBJ1-1, with TRBD1 matching over 8 bases. V lost 4 bases, J lost 2 bases, and 3 bases stayed unmatched. CDR3 size: 14 residues. Germline V gives CDR1 SEHNR, CDR2 FQNEAQ (reference sequence). The CDR3 DNA is TGTGCCAGCAGCTCTGGACAGGGAAACACTGAAGCTTTCTTT. Translating gives CASSSGQGNTEAFF.

The chain is built from TRBV19 and TRBJ2-3; 7 bases agree with TRBD1. Looked up from germline, CDR1 is LNHDA and CDR2 is SQIVND (reference sequence). The CDR3 is 15 residues long. The V and J ends lost 7 bases and 0 bases, in that order; junction bases with no gene match: 7. CDR3: CASNRDSSSTDTQYF. CDR3 nucleotides: TGTGCCAGTAATAGGGACAGTTCTAGCACAGATACGCAGTATTTT.

This rearrangement joins TRBV9 to TRBJ2-5; 14 bases fit TRBD2. The CDR3 totals 18 residues. The V gene end was trimmed by 0 bases and the J gene end by 4 bases; junction bases not matched to a gene: 8. Germline V CDR1 and CDR2: SGDLS, YYNGEE. CDR3 DNA: TGTGCCAGCAGCGTAGGAGCGAGGACTAGCGGGGGGATAGAGACCCAGTACTTC. As protein: CASSVGARTSGGIETQYF.

The rearrangement joins TRBV9 to TRBJ2-3; D remains unclear. This CDR3 is built from 16 residues. Germline CDR1 SGDLS, CDR2 YYNGEE. V dropped 0 bases and J dropped 5 bases, with 16 bases sitting between them. The CDR3 spells CASSVAGVNLGDTQYF. The CDR3 DNA reads as TGTGCCAGCAGCGTAGCTGGAGTCAACCTGGGAGATACGCAGTATTTT.